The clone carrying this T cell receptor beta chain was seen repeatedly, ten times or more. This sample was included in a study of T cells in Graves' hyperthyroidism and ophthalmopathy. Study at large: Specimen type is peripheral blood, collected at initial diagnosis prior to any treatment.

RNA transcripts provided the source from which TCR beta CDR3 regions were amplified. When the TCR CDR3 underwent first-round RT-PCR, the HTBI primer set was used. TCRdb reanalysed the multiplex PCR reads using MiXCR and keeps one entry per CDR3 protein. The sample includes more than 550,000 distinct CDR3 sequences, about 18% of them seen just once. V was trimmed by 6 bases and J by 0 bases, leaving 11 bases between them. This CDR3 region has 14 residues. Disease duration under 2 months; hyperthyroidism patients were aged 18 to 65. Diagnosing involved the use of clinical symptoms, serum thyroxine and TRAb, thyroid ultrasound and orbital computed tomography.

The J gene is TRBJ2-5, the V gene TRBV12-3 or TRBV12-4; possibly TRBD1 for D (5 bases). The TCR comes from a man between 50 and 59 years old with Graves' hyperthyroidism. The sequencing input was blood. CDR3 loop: CASRQRQNQETQYF. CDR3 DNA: TGTGCCAGCAGGCAACGACAGAACCAAGAGACCCAGTACTTC.